The clone carrying this TCR beta chain was found a few times. Its antigen is currently unknown. Having ophthalmopathy, the donors showed moderate-to-severe activity, CAS ≥3 and NOSPECS ≥4, with disease lasting under 3 months. The data derive from a study of Graves' ophthalmopathy and Graves' hyperthyroidism. Overall study results and limits: A 13-signature model separated ophthalmopathy from stable hyperthyroidism, just over 85% sensitivity, approximately 84% specificity.

V was trimmed by 1 base and J by 3 bases, leaving 10 bases between them. Germline CDR1 and CDR2: SEHNR and FQNEAQ (reference sequence). The CDR3 loop spans 14 amino acids. The sequenced template was RNA, covering the TCR beta CDR3 region. Scientists carried out first-round RT-PCR using HTBI primers and then a second-round multiplex PCR. Each CDR3 protein gets one entry after TCRdb re-called the multiplex PCR reads with MiXCR. Among about 230,000 distinct CDR3 sequences listed, about 47% were seen once. This chain connects TRBV7-9 to TRBJ2-7; D is perhaps TRBD1 or TRBD2 (5 bases each). The specimen sequenced was peripheral blood. The clonotype originates from an adult man with Graves' ophthalmopathy. The CDR3 sequence: CASSLGGTHYEQYF. CDR3 in DNA: TGTGCCAGCAGCTTAGGGGGGACCCACTACGAGCAGTACTTC.